This T cell receptor (beta chain) is drawn from a study of shared clonotypes between healthy human individuals. Across the whole study: The study enrolled two women and three men aged 18 to 49. CD4 naive and memory got three plates each, CD8 naive two, CD8 memory one. Study-wide results and limits: Compared with memory subsets, naive subsets generally had larger estimated richness. Of the naive CD4 clonotypes, around 5.2% were shared across a few donors.

Germline-derived CDR1 and CDR2 are WNHNN and SYGVQD (reference sequence). The J segment lost 2 bases and the V segment lost 0 bases, leaving 6 bases of the junction unmatched. The CDR3 is 17 amino acids. This table comes from immunoSEQ multiplex PCR, and its TCRdb copy is limited to in-frame clones, with some not included. The top ten hold about 0.41% of the sample, which has 2 million to 2.5 million clones, over 90% seen once. The sample holds one count of this clone. Its antigen is not known. This chain connects TRBV10-1 to TRBJ2-1; TRBD2 aligns across 8 bases. The TCR was taken from a man aged 18 to 30 in good health. Some clones in this sample may be carry-over from other donors' samples. The source material was naive CD4+ T cells from PBMCs. Described subset: CD45RA+ positively selected. The CDR3 reads CASSESGAGVPYNEQFF. The CDR3 DNA reads as TGCGCCAGCAGTGAGTCGGGAGCGGGAGTCCCCTACAATGAGCAGTTCTTC.